The 32 T cell receptor beta chains below were found in one sample sequenced in a study of blood T cell repertoires in COVID-19. Measured with immunoSEQ multiplex PCR; TCRdb has only the in-frame clones, and not every one. The table lists under 15,000 clones, about 78% of them singletons. Specimen: peripheral blood. The receptors here all came from a human donor in a cohort sampled during active COVID-19.

The J gene is TRBJ2-7, the V gene TRBV27; weak D call: TRBD1 (6 bases). CDR1 and CDR2 from the germline V gene are MNHEY and SMNVEV (reference sequence). The length of the CDR3 is 13 residues. V lost 7 bases to trimming and J lost 4 bases, with 14 bases between them. The CDR3 DNA sequence: TGTGCCAGCATGGGGGCGCTGGGTTACGAGCAGTACTTC. Translation: CASMGALGYEQYF.

The chain joins TRBV7-9 to TRBJ2-3, with TRBD2 matching over 8 bases. V shed 5 bases, J shed 9 bases, and the junction held 13 bases outside the gene matches. CDR1 is SEHNR and CDR2 is FQNEAQ in the germline V gene (reference sequence). The CDR3 loop spans 15 amino acids. The CDR3 DNA reads as TGTGCCAGCAGCCCGCGCAGCGGGGGCTCACGGACGCAGTATTTT. It specifies CASSPRSGGSRTQYF.

This clone was seen only a few times. The rearrangement joins TRBV7-2 to TRBJ2-1, with 12 positions matching TRBD2. Germline-derived CDR1 and CDR2 are SGHTA and FQGNSA. The CDR3 is 18 amino acids. V dropped 5 bases and J dropped 3; count of bases not matched to a gene: 11. DNA of the CDR3: TGTGCCAGCAGCCCTGCACTAGCGGGGGGACCTTACTACAATGAGCAGTTCTTC. Protein sequence: CASSPALAGGPYYNEQFF.

The chain combines TRBV28 with TRBJ1-1; 7 nucleotides line up with TRBD1. This CDR3 contains 15 residues. Germline trimming cut 6 bases from V and 5 bases from J; bases unmatched to any gene: 12. CDR1 and CDR2 (germline): MDHEN, SYDVKM. The CDR3 DNA follows: TGTGCCAGCAGCCCCTGGGGACAGAGAGAAACTGAAGCTTTCTTT. The encoded protein is CASSPWGQRETEAFF.

This rearrangement joins TRBV6-5 to TRBJ2-2; D is unclear. CDR3 size: 14 residues. The germline V gene has CDR1 MNHEY and CDR2 SVGAGI. Trimming took 5 bases from V and 0 from J, leaving 7 bases between them. CDR3 sequence (DNA): TGTGCCAGCAGTCGAACAGCGAACACCGGGGAGCTGTTTTTT. Its protein product is CASSRTANTGELFF.

The chain carries TRBV5-4 and TRBJ1-2; 7 bases match TRBD1. Trimming took 0 bases from V and 4 from J; bases not matched to a gene: 12. The CDR3 sequence is 17 residues long. Per germline, CDR1 SGHNT and CDR2 YYREEE (reference sequence). Here the CDR3 reads CASSLEGARQDSYGYTF. CDR3 coding DNA: TGTGCCAGCAGCTTGGAGGGGGCTCGTCAGGACTCCTATGGCTACACCTTC.

The chain couples TRBV21-1 to TRBJ1-6. TRBV21-1 is assigned pseudogene status. The CDR3 is 20 amino acids. CDR3 sequence reads: CASSKAIRGFHSSYNSPLHF. CDR3 nucleotides: TGTGCCAGCAGCAAAGCAATCCGGGGGTTCCACAGCTCCTATAATTCACCCCTCCACTTT.

The rearrangement uses TRBV27 and TRBJ1-2, with 7 bases identical to TRBD1. After removal of 4 bases from V and 6 bases from J, the junction contained 8 bases not matched to a gene. CDR1 is MNHEY and CDR2 is SMNVEV in the germline V gene (reference sequence). This CDR3 is 14 amino acids long. The CDR3 is CASSSPLTGHGYTF. CDR3 DNA sequence: TGTGCCAGCAGTTCCCCCCTGACAGGGCATGGCTACACCTTC.

By share, this clone ranks as medium-sized. This chain joins TRBV7-9 and TRBJ2-7, with D tentatively TRBD1 (6 bases). Trimming took off 5 bases at V and 3 bases at J, with 14 bases between the two ends. Germline values: CDR1 SEHNR, CDR2 FQNEAQ (reference sequence). This CDR3 has 14 residues. CDR3 in amino acids: CASSQTGINYEQYF. DNA of the CDR3: TGTGCCAGCAGCCAAACAGGGATTAACTACGAGCAGTACTTC.

This clone showed up just a few times. This sequence joins TRBV13 and TRBJ1-6, with D unresolved. The CDR3 is 14 amino acids. V was clipped by 5 bases and J by 0 bases, with 5 bases between them. Germline lookup yields CDR1 PRHDT and CDR2 FYEKMQ (reference sequence). The CDR3, as DNA: TGTGCCAGCAGCGTTTACTCCTATAATTCACCCCTCCACTTT. Translation gives CASSVYSYNSPLHF.

This chain joins TRBV9 and TRBJ2-5, with a possible D match to TRBD2 (5 bases). The CDR3 loop spans 18 amino acids. Germline V gene sequence: CDR1 SGDLS, CDR2 YYNGEE. The V end was cut by 0 bases, the J end by 0 bases, with 18 bases between. CDR3 bases: TGTGCCAGCAGCGTAGCTAATTGGAGGCCGGGGTACCAAGAGACCCAGTACTTC. Residues: CASSVANWRPGYQETQYF.

This clone was seen only a few times. The chain recombines TRBV29-1 with TRBJ1-1, with D unresolved. The germline V gene encodes CDR1 SQVTM and CDR2 ANQGSEA. The CDR3 runs 13 residues. V was trimmed by 5 bases and J by 5 bases, leaving 15 bases between them. The CDR3 DNA reads as TGCAGCGTTCGGTCCAGAGCGAGGACTGAAGCTTTCTTT. Protein product: CSVRSRARTEAFF.

This clone has a single count. The chain joins TRBV4-1 to TRBJ1-1; 7 bases match TRBD1. Unmatched junction bases numbered 11, after V lost 7 bases and J lost 3 bases. This CDR3 is built from 15 residues. In germline, CDR1 is MGHRA, CDR2 YSYEKL. The CDR3 is CASTFEQGRDTEAFF. The CDR3 DNA reads TGCGCCAGCACTTTTGAACAGGGGCGGGACACTGAAGCTTTCTTT.

The J gene is TRBJ1-4, the V gene TRBV9; D uncertain. Germline loops: CDR1 SGDLS, CDR2 YYNGEE. With 4 bases removed from V and 8 bases from J, the gap between germline ends came to 15 bases. This CDR3 is 14 amino acids long. This CDR3 reads CASSMTVRGEKLFF. Written as DNA, the CDR3 is TGTGCCAGCAGCATGACGGTAAGAGGCGAAAAACTGTTTTTT.

This chain joins TRBV19 and TRBJ2-7, with D possibly being TRBD2 (6 bases). Trimming shortened V by 7 bases and J by 0 bases, and 13 bases separated the two germline ends. Germline assignment: CDR1 LNHDA and CDR2 SQIVND (reference sequence). The CDR3 is 14 amino acids. The CDR3 spells CASTLDGSSYEQYF. CDR3 DNA sequence: TGTGCCAGTACCCTGGACGGGAGCTCCTACGAGCAGTACTTC.

The chain uses TRBV5-1 and TRBJ2-1; perhaps TRBD2 as D (5 bases). The CDR3 totals 15 residues. Per germline, CDR1 SGHRS and CDR2 YFSETQ. V was trimmed by 4 bases and J by 7 bases, leaving 18 bases between them. The CDR3 region is CASSPTGNRGNEQFF. CDR3 DNA sequence: TGCGCCAGCAGCCCTACCGGGAACAGAGGGAATGAGCAGTTCTTC.

This chain links TRBV16 with TRBJ2-7, with 7 bases aligning to TRBD1. V gave up 2 bases and J gave up 2 bases; unmatched junction bases: 0. This CDR3 has 13 residues. Germline CDR1 and CDR2: KGHSY and FQNENV. CDR3 region: CASSQGTAYEQYF. CDR3 nucleotides: TGTGCCAGCAGCCAAGGGACAGCCTACGAGCAGTACTTC. The complete variable domain, with remaining parts taken from reference TRBV16 and TRBJ2-7, reads GEEVAQTPKHLVRGEGQKAKLYCAPIKGHSYVFWYQQVLKNEFKFLISFQNENVFDETGMPKERFSAKCLPNSPCSLEIQATKLEDSAVYFCASSQGTAYEQYFGPGTRLTVT.

This chain connects TRBV5-1 to TRBJ2-5; tentatively, D is TRBD2 (6 bases). CDR1 is SGHRS and CDR2 is YFSETQ in the germline V gene. Trimming took 4 bases from V and 5 from J, leaving 18 bases between them. The CDR3 contains 15 residues. The chain's CDR3 is CASSPGASASETQYF. The CDR3 region has the DNA TGCGCCAGCAGCCCAGGCGCTAGCGCCTCGGAGACCCAGTACTTC.

V gene TRBV7-2 combines with J gene TRBJ1-2; tentatively, D is TRBD1 (5 bases). Deletions cut 1 base from V and 4 bases from J, with 16 bases between. CDR3 size: 16 residues. Per germline, CDR1 SGHTA and CDR2 FQGNSA. CDR3 nucleotides: TGTGCCAGCAGCTTAGACCGGTCGGAGGGGTCCTATGGCTACACCTTC. Encoded protein: CASSLDRSEGSYGYTF.

This clone came up once. The V and J genes are TRBV9 and TRBJ2-3; D unresolved. The V and J ends lost 0 bases and 0 bases respectively, with 8 bases between them. The germline gives CDR1 SGDLS, CDR2 YYNGEE. The CDR3 has 15 residues. As DNA, the CDR3 is TGTGCCAGCAGCGTAGACCAGTCTAGCACAGATACGCAGTATTTT. Translating it yields CASSVDQSSTDTQYF.

There are a few counts of this clone. V and J are TRBV2 and TRBJ2-1, with 8 bases matching TRBD2. V shed 3 bases, J shed 8 bases, and the junction held 6 bases outside the gene matches. The CDR3 has 14 amino acids. CDR1 and CDR2 from the germline V gene are SNHLY and FYNNEI. The chain's CDR3 is CASSDYGGEDEQFF. The CDR3 nucleotides read TGTGCCAGCAGTGATTACGGGGGGGAGGATGAGCAGTTCTTC.

The sample holds a few counts of this clone. The rearrangement joins TRBV28 to TRBJ2-1; TRBD1 agrees at 7 bases. The CDR3 covers 15 residues. After removal of 4 bases from V and 4 bases from J, the junction contained 7 bases not matched to a gene. Germline CDR1 MDHEN, CDR2 SYDVKM. Written as DNA, the CDR3 is TGTGCCAGCAGTTCTCTTGGGACAGTATACAATGAGCAGTTCTTC. Translation gives CASSSLGTVYNEQFF.

This clone was detected a few times. The chain recombines TRBV4-2 with TRBJ2-3, with 9 bases fitting TRBD2. CDR1 and CDR2 from the germline V gene are LGHNA and YNFKEQ. CDR3 length: 16 residues. Trimming at V came to 3 bases and at J to 1 base, leaving 5 bases not matched to a gene. The CDR3 DNA reads as TGTGCCAGCAGCCAGAGACTAGCGGACCGCACAGATACGCAGTATTTT. Its translation is CASSQRLADRTDTQYF.

The chain employs TRBV6-2 or TRBV6-3 and TRBJ2-1; 11 bases line up with TRBD2. The CDR3 is made up of 14 amino acids. The trim removed 5 bases at V and 12 bases at J, leaving 9 bases unmatched. CDR1 and CDR2 (germline): MNHEY, SVGEGT. The CDR3, as DNA: TGTGCCAGCAGTATAGCGGGGGGGTTTAATCGGCAGTTCTTC. Translated: CASSIAGGFNRQFF.

This clone has a handful of counts. The CDR3 DNA follows: TGCACCAGCAGCCAAGGTCACAGGGGACAAGGCACAGATACGCAGTATTTT. Its translation is CTSSQGHRGQGTDTQYF. The chain uses TRBV1 and TRBJ2-3; the table assigns TRBD1, which was not confirmed against the DNA. TRBV1 is given as a pseudogene. This CDR3 spans 17 amino acids.

This chain joins TRBV14 and TRBJ1-6; 7 nucleotides match TRBD1. This CDR3 contains 18 residues. Losses at the gene ends were 4 bases for V and 7 bases for J; bases not matched to a gene: 16. Per germline, CDR1 SGHDN and CDR2 FVKESK. The CDR3 region has the DNA TGTGCCAGCAGCCTTCTTGACTACAGGGGTGCTCCAAATTCACCCCTCCACTTT. Its translation is CASSLLDYRGAPNSPLHF.

This chain joins TRBV5-4 and TRBJ1-2; a weak D match, TRBD1 (6 bases). V was shortened by 4 bases and J by 3 bases, with 13 bases between the two germline ends. Looked up from germline, CDR1 is SGHNT and CDR2 is YYREEE (reference sequence). The CDR3 runs to 14 residues. In DNA form, the CDR3 reads TGTGCCAGCAGCGCCGAACAGGGTTACTATGGCTACACCTTC. This gives the protein CASSAEQGYYGYTF.

The chain has TRBV18 and TRBJ2-1, with a weak D call TRBD1 (5 bases). Germline V gene data show CDR1 as KGHSH and CDR2 as LQKENI. V was pared by 1 base and J by 7 bases, with 11 bases between. The CDR3 spans 14 residues. The CDR3 reads CASSPRQSQNEQFF. The DNA of the CDR3 is TGTGCCAGCTCACCACGACAGAGCCAGAATGAGCAGTTCTTC.

The V and J genes are TRBV15 and TRBJ2-3; 7 bases agree with TRBD1. The CDR3 extends over 16 amino acids. With V trimmed by 4 bases and J by 0 bases, 7 bases remained unmatched. Looked up from germline, CDR1 is LNHNV and CDR2 is YYDKDF (reference sequence). The CDR3 spells CATSMGDRSSTDTQYF. For the CDR3, the DNA is TGTGCCACCAGCATGGGGGACAGATCTAGCACAGATACGCAGTATTTT.

This clone was seen a handful of times. The chain couples TRBV5-4 to TRBJ1-6; maybe TRBD1 (6 bases). This CDR3 has 15 residues. V lost 2 bases to trimming and J lost 8 bases, with 14 bases between them. Looked up from germline, CDR1 is SGHNT and CDR2 is YYREEE (reference sequence). The CDR3 loop reads CASSFAGTSYSPLHF. The CDR3 DNA reads TGTGCCAGCAGCTTTGCTGGGACATCATATTCACCCCTCCACTTT.

The rearrangement uses TRBV28 and TRBJ1-2; TRBD1 matches 8 bases. The CDR3 is 12 amino acids. Germline V gene sequence: CDR1 MDHEN, CDR2 SYDVKM. With 4 bases clipped from V and 8 bases from J, the junction kept 3 bases outside the gene matches. The DNA for the CDR3 is TGTGCCAGCAGTTCGACAGGGGAAGGCTACACCTTC. It codes for CASSSTGEGYTF.

V gene TRBV18 combines with J gene TRBJ2-3, with D unresolved. V lost 4 bases, J lost 4 bases, and 3 bases lay in between. The germline V gene encodes CDR1 KGHSH and CDR2 LQKENI. The CDR3 totals 11 residues. CDR3 loop: CASSRADTQYF. CDR3 in DNA: TGTGCCAGCTCACGCGCAGATACGCAGTATTTT.